The 2 T cell receptor beta chains given below trace back to one sample, sequenced in a study of shared clonotypes between healthy human individuals. Sequencing used immunoSEQ multiplex PCR; TCRdb keeps in-frame clones, though not all of them. The sample lists roughly 100,000 clones, approximately 70% occurring once. Specimen: memory CD8+ T cells sorted from blood. Subset in this sample: CD45RO+ cells pooled with CCR7-negative TemRA cells. These receptors came from a woman between 25 and 40 years old in good health.

This clone was seen just once. This chain uses TRBV11-1 with TRBJ2-7, with TRBD1 matching over 9 bases. This CDR3 has 15 amino acids. Trimming cost V 5 bases and J 4 bases; bases outside gene matches: 9. Germline values: CDR1 SGHAT, CDR2 FQDESV (reference sequence). CDR3 nucleotide sequence: TGTGCCAGCAGCGCGTGGGACAGGGAAAATTACGAGCAGTACTTC. The encoded protein is CASSAWDRENYEQYF.

This clone has more than one count but fewer than ten. The V and J genes are TRBV7-9 and TRBJ2-2, with D possibly TRBD2 on 6 matching bases. V gave up 1 base and J gave up 6 bases, with 12 bases separating them. The CDR3 extends over 15 amino acids. Germline loops: CDR1 SEHNR, CDR2 FQNEAQ (reference sequence). This CDR3 reads CASSLVNGSAGELFF. The DNA for the CDR3 is TGTGCCAGCAGCTTAGTAAACGGGAGTGCCGGGGAGCTGTTTTTT.